This TCR beta chain was obtained from a study of cytomegalovirus exposure and HLA in healthy donors (TCRdb year 2017). For the study in its entirety: An earlier analysis of about 530 of the donors reported approximately 280 Gb of sequence data and approximately 120 million unique TCR beta sequences obtained from about 200 million T cells. Typing coverage differed by locus: A, B, C, DRB1 and DQB1 were typed in roughly 629-640 donors, DQA1 in about 560, DPA1 in around 610, and DPB1 in 450 to 480. An earlier analysis of roughly 580 of the donors used high-throughput TCR beta sequencing to judge whether each TCR beta V gene segment behaved as functional or pseudogenic. HLA typing covered class I and class II loci at four-digit resolution. Among a few hundred genotyped donors of the cohort, an average of approximately 250,000 unique TCR beta nucleotide sequences were sequenced per donor, around 18% of them non-productive. A later genetic analysis used genome-wide SNP genotypes for about 65% of the roughly 700 donors, treating that subset as a discovery cohort. A later analysis re-analyzed previously published TCR beta repertoires from 550 to 700 donors and added high-resolution HLA genotyping to study TCR occurrence patterns. The aim of the study was to test whether cataloging public T cell receptors could identify signatures of past pathogen exposure. All discovery cohort repertoires had been generated using a single sequencing platform. The study used immunosequencing to profile the T cell repertoires of 670 or so subjects and linked those repertoires to cytomegalovirus serostatus. Roughly five DR-DQ haplotypes were handled as single units for association and clustering because linkage in the cohort was strong. Besides the first cohort of more than 650 subjects, a separate validation cohort made up of some 110 different subjects was used. An early release covering around 630 HLA-typed donors comprised approximately 300 gigabases of sequencing data and roughly 86 million unique TCR sequences. In the later analysis, no new phenotypic data were used to find candidate immune exposures; instead, reliance was placed on TCR beta sequences and their occurrence across donors. To predict cytomegalovirus infection status, the study combined high-throughput TCR immunosequencing, statistical association of individual TCRs with disease status, and machine learning. Of the approximately 400 genotyped donors, 80% to 90% were placed in the genetic ancestry cluster associated with self-reported Caucasian donors. Donor age, sex, ethnicity and CMV serostatus were collected together with the repertoire data. Study-wide conclusions, independent of this receptor: A further reported finding was that TCR beta sequences accurately predicted the HLA-A and HLA-B alleles for most subjects in the first cohort. The study gave a list of 150 to 200 TCR beta chains associated with cytomegalovirus. The earlier analysis of approximately 560 of the donors excluded some 15 rarely observed V segments, including chromosome 9 orphons, because counts were too low. According to a later analysis, TCR association rates differed among HLA loci, with DRB1 alleles showing the most associated TCRs and HLA-C alleles showing the fewest. In both the original and validation cohorts, the classifier was reported to diagnose cytomegalovirus status with high specificity and sensitivity. According to a later analysis, parvovirus B19, influenza, CMV and Epstein-Barr virus appeared linked to several top co-occurrence clusters. Three of the identified cytomegalovirus-associated TCR beta chains were confirmed in vitro to be specific for cytomegalovirus antigens. The only immune exposure information available for the cohort was CMV serostatus. A group of highly shared sequence variants was considered likely to be a technical artifact of the sequencing pipeline. In a later genetic analysis, fewer N-insertions in productive TCRs were reported among donors in an Asian-associated ancestry cluster than the approximately 710-donor mean. Compared with equally common non-associated chains, HLA-associated TCR beta chains in a later analysis were more clonally expanded and had lower generation probabilities. In a later analysis, most CMV-associated TCR beta chains were found to appear HLA-restricted, with HLA associations seemingly driven largely by CMV exposure. Strong co-occurrence of HLA alleles, especially DR and DQ, made assigning TCR associations to individual alleles difficult. Because the 87-base-pair reads could not distinguish some IMGT-functional V segments, including TRBV6-2 and TRBV6-3, those segments were excluded. In an earlier analysis of fewer than 700 of the donors, most TCR beta V segments appeared in productive rearrangements about 87% or about 30% of the time, broadly matching IMGT annotations. This cohort had only TCR beta chains sequenced, and the lack of alpha or paired-chain data limited which features could be detected. A later analysis associated around 16,000 TCR beta sequences with specific HLA alleles at a false discovery rate of 0.05. An association between a missense DCLRE1C variant and V-gene and J-gene trimming of TCR beta chains was found in a later genetic analysis and replicated in an independent cohort. According to the authors, the approach could potentially be generalized to other disease states and immunological phenotypes. Presence/absence analyses assumed roughly uniform sequencing depth across donors, an assumption that may not hold. Most TCR sequences were seen in very few donors, while some public TCRs were found in many individuals. Correlated functional status among segregating V segments might be attributable to linkage disequilibrium, but an unknown experimental factor could not be ruled out. Because some donors lacked HLA typing at each locus, the association tests relied only on the typed subset.

The germline V gene encodes CDR1 GTSNPN and CDR2 SVGIG (reference sequence). The CDR3 goes from the cysteine to the phenylalanine over 14 residues. The DNA shown is the 42-base CDR3, in frame from base 1. The germline V and J ends show losses of 2 bases and 7 bases respectively, and no gene match explains 9 bases of the junction. Libraries came from the immunoSEQ multiplex PCR assay. For the multiplex PCR, a mixture combining 60 forward primers for TCR Vbeta segments and 13 reverse primers for TCR Jbeta segments was used. Amplification of the CDR3 region of rearranged TCR beta genes was performed with a multiplex PCR assay on genomic DNA. The Illumina HiSeq System was used to sequence the amplified TCR beta libraries as 87-base-pair reads. As for the authors' bioinformatics: Across the roughly 600 repertoires, a later analysis counted roughly 84 million unique TCR beta chains, 9.5 million to 12 million of which were shared by at least two donors. Raw reads were error-corrected and collapsed into unique sequences with a nearest-neighbor algorithm that merged closely related sequences to remove PCR and sequencing errors. Alignment of CDR3 sequences to IMGT reference sequences was used to assign V, D and J gene segments. For a sequence to be retained, a match of at least six nucleotides was required to both a V gene segment and a J gene segment. Rearrangements were classified as productive when the CDR3 lacked stop codons and remained in frame with V and J, and all other rearrangements were classified as non-productive. Following IMGT convention, CDR3 was defined as the stretch from the second conserved V-encoded cysteine to the conserved J-encoded phenylalanine. Sequences without an unambiguous match to a single V gene segment were excluded from the earlier analysis of about 600 of the donors. In an earlier analysis of approximately 550 of the donors, V segments were called functional above 56.7% productive rearrangements and were called segregating when the between-donor standard deviation exceeded 5%. A statistical classification framework was built for diagnosing cytomegalovirus status from the catalog of TCR beta chain sequences. In a later analysis, V and J genes were assigned by comparing TCR nucleotide sequences against IMGT/GENE-DB human TR gene sequences. A later analysis assigned CDR3 sequences and most-parsimonious VDJ recombination scenarios with the TCRdist pipeline. In a later analysis, every TCR beta chain was defined by the combination of its CDR3 amino acid sequence and its V-gene family, and reads without a unique V-gene family were dropped. As a way to deal with suspected cross-contamination and a sequencing artifact, a later analysis dropped over 550 nucleotide sequences that were highly shared and had low generation probability. In a later analysis, a clonal expansion index for each public chain was calculated from normalized within-repertoire ranks of inferred template counts. A later analysis computed generation probabilities with a VDJ recombination model fitted to out-of-frame rearrangements, and checked the results against IGoR. In a later analysis, hypergeometric tests were used to score TCR-TCR, TCR-HLA and TCR-CMV co-occurrence, with a repertoire-size bias correction applied to TCR pairs. False discovery rates were estimated in a later analysis by permuting HLA or CMV assignments 20 times. In a later analysis, co-occurring TCRs were grouped with DBSCAN, and TCRdist sequence similarity was added when clustering was performed within HLA-allele-positive subsets. Repertoires with fewer than 30,000 or more than 120,000 public chains, plus five repertoires with anomalous nucleotide sharing, were excluded from co-occurrence clustering. As stored in TCRdb, this immuneACCESS dataset retains in-frame rearrangements with V and J assigned. A fraction of the clones does not appear; measured against another copy, unresolved V genes explain less than half of the discrepancy, and the remainder lacks a known reason. The DNA gave D and trimming, while V, J and clone size come from that table. Per the sample table, the count is 130,000 or so clones. Together, the top ten hold approximately 1.6% of the sample.

The cohort was made up of 666 healthy bone marrow donors. Cohort members were all nominally healthy when sampled, although unrecorded immune exposures were likely present. The donor tested CMV seropositive, placing the donor among the 290 or so seropositive members of the cohort. A peripheral blood sample was provided by each donor, and peripheral blood mononuclear cells were used for TCR beta sequencing. The Qiagen DNeasy Blood Extraction Kit was used to extract genomic DNA from the blood cell samples. With regard to this clone: Its antigen remains undetermined.

The source of this sequence is a woman between 35 and 50 years old in good health and CMV-seropositive. This sequence uses TRBV30 and TRBJ2-7; 9 of the junction bases match TRBD2. Sequences were obtained from PBMCs. The sequenced DNA: TGTGCCTGGAGTACGACTAGCGGACTGGGGGAGCAGTACTTC. The resulting protein is CAWSTTSGLGEQYF.